Listed here are 32 T cell receptor beta chains from one sample, sequenced in a study of T cells in Graves' hyperthyroidism and ophthalmopathy. There were TCR beta CDR3 regions amplified from RNA transcripts. HTBI primers were employed in a first-round RT-PCR of the TCR CDR3. TCRdb used MiXCR to reprocess the multiplex PCR reads, holding one entry per CDR3 protein. Of a few hundred thousand distinct CDR3 sequences in the sample, under 25% were seen once. Sequenced input: blood. Receptor source: a man younger than 35 with Graves' hyperthyroidism.

In this sample, this clonotype turned up a few times. The J gene is TRBJ2-5, the V gene TRBV19; 7 bases are shared with TRBD2. Trimming cost V 2 bases and J 9 bases; bases outside gene matches: 3. Looked up from germline, CDR1 is LNHDA and CDR2 is SQIVND (reference sequence). This CDR3 spans 12 amino acids. The CDR3 protein is CASSIKGGSQYF. For the CDR3, the DNA is TGTGCCAGTAGTATAAAGGGAGGGTCCCAGTACTTC. The variable domain in full, completed from reference TRBV19 and TRBJ2-5, reads DGGITQSPKYLFRKEGQNVTLSCEQNLNHDAMYWYRQDPGQGLRLIYYSQIVNDFQKGDIAEGYSVSREKKESFPLTVTSAQKNPTAFYLCASSIKGGSQYFGPGTRLLVL.

The chain links TRBV19 to TRBJ1-5; TRBD1 matches 7 bases. CDR3 length equals 15 residues. The V segment lost 6 bases and the J segment 0 bases; nucleotides outside the gene matches: 5. Germline V gives CDR1 LNHDA, CDR2 SQIVND (reference sequence). This CDR3 is CASRGTAASNQPQHF. The DNA for the CDR3 is TGTGCCAGTAGGGGGACAGCCGCTAGCAATCAGCCCCAGCATTTT.

This clonotype was detected many times. The rearrangement joins TRBV10-3 to TRBJ1-1; D is ambiguous. Germline CDR1 ENHRY, CDR2 SYGVKD. CDR3 length: 13 residues. The V end lost 4 bases, the J end lost 0 bases, and 6 bases lay between the germline ends. Written as DNA, the CDR3 is TGTGCCATCAGTGGGCAGTTGAACACTGAAGCTTTCTTT. This sequence encodes CAISGQLNTEAFF.

This clonotype was counted ten times or more. The rearrangement joins TRBV11-3 to TRBJ1-1; 8 bases map to TRBD1. The V gene's germline CDR1 is SGHNT and CDR2 YENEEA. The junction had 4 bases not matched to a gene; V was cut back by 3 bases and J by 4 bases. The CDR3 covers 14 residues. Here the CDR3 DNA reads TGTGCCAGCAGCTTCCGACAGGGGAGCACTGAAGCTTTCTTT. Its protein is CASSFRQGSTEAFF.

This clonotype was found a few times. The rearrangement links TRBV11-2 to TRBJ2-2; 9 positions agree with TRBD1. V was pared by 5 bases and J by 6 bases, with 7 bases of the junction left unmatched. In germline, CDR1 is SGHAT, CDR2 FQNNGV. There are 15 residues in the CDR3. The CDR3 nucleotides read TGTGCCAGCAGCCCCGGGACAGGGACTGCCGGGGAGCTGTTTTTT. Translating it yields CASSPGTGTAGELFF.

The chain uses TRBV6-5 and TRBJ1-1, with D unclear. V lost 0 bases and J lost 4, with 12 bases in between. Germline V CDR1 and CDR2: MNHEY, SVGAGI. CDR3 length equals 15 residues. The CDR3 DNA is TGTGCCAGCAGTTACTCTCCTCAATTAATCACTGAAGCTTTCTTT. Amino acids: CASSYSPQLITEAFF.

V usage is TRBV9 and J usage is TRBJ1-3; D gene uncertain. CDR3 size: 13 residues. V lost 6 bases and J lost 0, with 7 bases in between. Germline lookup yields CDR1 SGDLS and CDR2 YYNGEE. The CDR3 nucleotides read TGTGCCAGCACGTCTACCTCTGGAAACACCATATATTTT. Protein: CASTSTSGNTIYF.

Only a few counts were recorded for this clonotype. The J gene is TRBJ2-2, the V gene TRBV20-1, with 8 bases fitting TRBD1. V shed 3 bases, J shed 4 bases, and the junction held 7 bases outside the gene matches. The CDR3 has 15 residues. CDR1 and CDR2 (germline): DFQATT, SNEGSKA (reference sequence). The CDR3 DNA reads as TGCAGTGCTAGGCGGACAGGGCCCACCACCGGGGAGCTGTTTTTT. Protein product: CSARRTGPTTGELFF.

This clonotype was seen ten or more times. J is TRBJ2-2 and V is TRBV25-1; 7 bases align to TRBD2. The CDR3 is 13 amino acids. The V gene end was trimmed by 5 bases and the J gene end by 6 bases; junction bases not matched to a gene: 3. Looked up from germline, CDR1 is MGHDK and CDR2 is SYGVNS. As DNA, the CDR3 is TGTGCCAGCAGTAAAGGGAGGGCCGGGGAGCTGTTTTTT. This codes for CASSKGRAGELFF.

This clonotype was counted many times. V usage is TRBV7-9 and J usage is TRBJ2-5; 11 bases agree with TRBD1. Germline values: CDR1 SEHNR, CDR2 FQNEAQ (reference sequence). The CDR3 has 16 residues. The trim removed 7 bases at V and 2 bases at J, leaving 9 bases unmatched. The CDR3 DNA reads TGTGCCAGCATCCCCCGGGACAGGGGGGATCAAGAGACCCAGTACTTC. Amino acid sequence: CASIPRDRGDQETQYF.

Here the CDR3 DNA reads TGTGCCAGCAGCCCCGGGACAGGCCACTCTGGGGCCAACGTCCTGACTTTC. This sequence encodes CASSPGTGHSGANVLTF. The chain uses TRBV27 and TRBJ2-6; 8 bases are shared with TRBD1. The ends lost 6 bases at V and 0 bases at J; junction bases unmatched: 7. The CDR3 has 17 amino acids. CDR1 and CDR2 from the germline V gene are MNHEY and SMNVEV (reference sequence). Using reference TRBV27 and TRBJ2-6 for the parts outside the CDR3, the full variable domain is EAQVTQNPRYLITVTGKKLTVTCSQNMNHEYMSWYRQDPGLGLRQIYYSMNVEVTDKGDVPEGYKVSRKEKRNFPLILESPSPNQTSLYFCASSPGTGHSGANVLTFGAGSRLTVL.

This clonotype was found a few times. This chain joins TRBV3-1 and TRBJ2-5; D is perhaps TRBD2 (6 bases). The germline gives CDR1 LGHDT, CDR2 YNNKEL (reference sequence). The CDR3 totals 15 residues. V was shortened by 1 base and J by 5 bases, with 14 bases between the two germline ends. CDR3 protein: CASSQGYWGGETQYF. In DNA form, the CDR3 reads TGTGCCAGCAGCCAAGGGTATTGGGGAGGTGAGACCCAGTACTTC.

The rearrangement joins TRBV6-1 to TRBJ2-7, with 11 bases matching TRBD1. Trimming took 8 bases from V and 1 from J; bases not matched to a gene: 10. The CDR3 is 16 residues long. Looked up from germline, CDR1 is MNHNS and CDR2 is SASEGT. CDR3 amino acids: CASQVTGTGGSYEQYF. The CDR3, as DNA: TGTGCCAGCCAAGTAACCGGGACAGGGGGTTCCTACGAGCAGTACTTC.

This clonotype was found many times. The rearrangement joins TRBV19 to TRBJ2-6; D not resolved. V shed 7 bases and J shed 0 bases, with 7 bases lying between them. CDR1 is LNHDA, CDR2 SQIVND, per germline (reference sequence). The CDR3 loop spans 14 amino acids. The CDR3 DNA reads as TGTGCCAGTAAGATAAGCTCTGGGGCCAACGTCCTGACTTTC. Protein product: CASKISSGANVLTF.

This clonotype was seen a handful of times. The chain employs TRBV5-5 and TRBJ1-5, with D maybe TRBD1 (6 bases). Per germline, CDR1 SGHKS and CDR2 YYEKEE (reference sequence). V dropped 0 bases and J dropped 9 bases, with 10 bases sitting between them. The CDR3 has 13 amino acids. The CDR3 bases are TGTGCCAGCAGCTTGGCCTCGGGGGCGCCCCAGCATTTT. Amino acids: CASSLASGAPQHF.

This clonotype was observed a handful of times. V gene TRBV9 combines with J gene TRBJ1-2; D gene ambiguous. The germline CDR1 and CDR2 sequences are SGDLS and YYNGEE. The CDR3 covers 16 residues. V gave up 7 bases and J gave up 4 bases, with 23 bases separating them. This CDR3 is CASSPTGVPLRYGYTF. The CDR3 region has the DNA TGTGCCAGCTCTCCTACCGGCGTACCCCTACGCTATGGCTACACCTTC.

J is TRBJ1-5 and V is TRBV30; D is perhaps TRBD1 (5 bases). CDR1 and CDR2 from the germline V gene are GTSNPN and SVGIG (reference sequence). The V and J ends lost 5 bases and 2 bases respectively, with 10 bases between them. CDR3 size: 13 residues. CDR3 sequence: CAWYLGGNQPQHF. CDR3 DNA sequence: TGTGCCTGGTATTTGGGGGGCAATCAGCCCCAGCATTTT.

In its sample, this clonotype was seen many times. V usage is TRBV20-1 and J usage is TRBJ2-7; tentatively, D is TRBD2 (5 bases). There are 14 residues in the CDR3. Germline-derived CDR1 and CDR2 are DFQATT and SNEGSKA (reference sequence). The V end was cut by 1 base, the J end by 6 bases, with 16 bases between. CDR3 in DNA: TGCAGTGCTAGAGCGATAAGAGGGATACTCGAGCAGTACTTC. Encoded protein: CSARAIRGILEQYF.

This clonotype was detected ten times or more. The chain joins TRBV19 to TRBJ1-1; D perhaps matches TRBD1 (6 bases). Per germline, CDR1 LNHDA and CDR2 SQIVND (reference sequence). The CDR3 is made up of 15 amino acids. V was clipped by 5 bases and J by 1 base, with 14 bases between them. In DNA, the CDR3 is TGTGCCAGTAGTGGTGACAGGCGACGGAACACTGAAGCTTTCTTT. This translates into CASSGDRRRNTEAFF. Full variable domain (missing parts from reference TRBV19 and TRBJ1-1): DGGITQSPKYLFRKEGQNVTLSCEQNLNHDAMYWYRQDPGQGLRLIYYSQIVNDFQKGDIAEGYSVSREKKESFPLTVTSAQKNPTAFYLCASSGDRRRNTEAFFGQGTRLTVV.

There are many counts of this clonotype. This rearrangement joins TRBV9 to TRBJ1-1; 7 nucleotides agree with TRBD1. The CDR3 spans 14 residues. CDR1 and CDR2 (germline): SGDLS, YYNGEE. V lost 3 bases and J lost 0; bases outside the gene matches: 2. DNA of the CDR3: TGTGCCAGCAGCGGCAGGGGGATGAACACTGAAGCTTTCTTT. Translating gives CASSGRGMNTEAFF.

This chain joins TRBV6-1 and TRBJ1-3; maybe TRBD1 (6 bases). V lost 4 bases and J lost 0, with 16 bases in between. The CDR3 consists of 17 residues. CDR1 and CDR2 (germline): MNHNS, SASEGT. The CDR3 loop is CASSVIQGSSSGNTIYF. The DNA for the CDR3 is TGTGCCAGCAGTGTGATACAGGGTTCCAGCTCTGGAAACACCATATATTTT.

This clonotype was seen ten or more times. This chain joins TRBV7-9 and TRBJ1-1; unclear D gene. The germline gives CDR1 SEHNR, CDR2 FQNEAQ (reference sequence). The CDR3 sequence is 14 residues long. Trimming took 2 bases from V and 1 from J, leaving 8 bases between them. For the CDR3, the DNA is TGTGCCAGCAGCTTAAAACGGGAGAACACTGAAGCTTTCTTT. This codes for CASSLKRENTEAFF.

This clonotype has ten or more counts. The V and J genes are TRBV20-1 and TRBJ2-5; D is unresolved. The CDR3 covers 10 residues. Germline assignment: CDR1 DFQATT and CDR2 SNEGSKA (reference sequence). V dropped 3 bases and J dropped 5 bases, with 4 bases sitting between them. The CDR3 sequence is CSASYETQYF. CDR3 bases: TGCAGTGCTAGTTATGAGACCCAGTACTTC.

This clonotype was observed at least ten times. This sequence joins TRBV12-3 or TRBV12-4 and TRBJ2-2; TRBD1 matches 10 bases. The length of the CDR3 is 16 residues. Unmatched junction bases numbered 5, after V lost 6 bases and J lost 1 base. The CDR3, as DNA: TGTGCCAGCAGAAGACAGGGGGCCATGAACACCGGGGAGCTGTTTTTT. Amino acids: CASRRQGAMNTGELFF.

This clonotype showed up many times. The gene calls are TRBV12-3 or TRBV12-4 and TRBJ2-5; D remains unclear. V lost 3 bases and J 5 bases, leaving 13 bases between the germline ends. The CDR3 has 14 residues. The CDR3 bases are TGTGCCAGCAGTTTTTCGACTGTTATGGAGACCCAGTACTTC. Protein: CASSFSTVMETQYF.

This clonotype came up many times. This rearrangement joins TRBV6-1 to TRBJ1-1; TRBD1 matches 11 bases. CDR1 and CDR2 from the germline V gene are MNHNS and SASEGT. V lost 4 bases and J lost 4; bases outside the gene matches: 5. The CDR3 extends over 15 amino acids. The CDR3, as DNA: TGTGCCAGCAGTGTCGCCGGGACAGGGGGCACTGAAGCTTTCTTT. It codes for CASSVAGTGGTEAFF.

This clonotype occurred many times. The rearrangement links TRBV2 to TRBJ1-2; no reliable D call. The ends were cut back, 5 bases at V and 6 bases at J, with 16 bases in the middle. This CDR3 has 14 residues. Germline-derived CDR1 and CDR2 are SNHLY and FYNNEI. CDR3 protein: CASSWEGAGDGYTF. In DNA form, the CDR3 reads TGTGCCAGCAGTTGGGAGGGCGCTGGGGATGGCTACACCTTC.

J is TRBJ2-2 and V is TRBV12-3 or TRBV12-4; perhaps TRBD1 as D (6 bases). The CDR3 covers 15 residues. Deletions cut 6 bases from V and 2 bases from J, with 13 bases between. The CDR3: CASRLQGLNTGELFF. The CDR3 DNA is TGTGCCAGCAGACTCCAGGGGCTTAACACCGGGGAGCTGTTTTTT.

This clonotype was picked up many times. The chain links TRBV5-1 to TRBJ1-1; 9 bases are shared with TRBD1. V was clipped by 0 bases and J by 2 bases; unmatched bases: 5. Germline-derived CDR1 and CDR2 are SGHRS and YFSETQ. CDR3 length: 16 amino acids. The DNA for the CDR3 is TGCGCCAGCAGCTTGGTATACAGGGGGCCCAACACTGAAGCTTTCTTT. Translating it yields CASSLVYRGPNTEAFF.

This clonotype was detected ten times or more. V is TRBV12-5 and J is TRBJ2-7; TRBD2 matches at 9 bases. Germline V CDR1 and CDR2: LGHNT, FRNRAP. V trimming: 6 bases; J trimming: 3 bases; junction bases outside the gene matches: 12. The CDR3 consists of 16 residues. The CDR3 DNA reads as TGTGCTAGTGGCTTCTTACCCCATAGCGGGGGCTACGAGCAGTACTTC. The encoded protein is CASGFLPHSGGYEQYF.

This chain uses TRBV6-1 with TRBJ2-7, with D possibly matching TRBD1 (5 bases). The germline V and J ends were trimmed by 6 bases and 6 bases, with 6 bases remaining between them. Germline V gene data show CDR1 as MNHNS and CDR2 as SASEGT. The CDR3 loop spans 10 amino acids. The CDR3: CASRGLEQYF. CDR3 DNA sequence: TGTGCCAGCAGGGGGCTCGAGCAGTACTTC.

This clonotype was counted at least ten times. J is TRBJ2-7 and V is TRBV6-1; D unresolved. Germline CDR1 is MNHNS and CDR2 is SASEGT. This CDR3 is built from 13 residues. Trimming stripped 10 bases from V and 6 bases from J, with 19 bases between. CDR3 nucleotides: TGTGCCACACTCCAGGTCGGGTTGATCGAGCAGTACTTC. The encoded protein is CATLQVGLIEQYF.